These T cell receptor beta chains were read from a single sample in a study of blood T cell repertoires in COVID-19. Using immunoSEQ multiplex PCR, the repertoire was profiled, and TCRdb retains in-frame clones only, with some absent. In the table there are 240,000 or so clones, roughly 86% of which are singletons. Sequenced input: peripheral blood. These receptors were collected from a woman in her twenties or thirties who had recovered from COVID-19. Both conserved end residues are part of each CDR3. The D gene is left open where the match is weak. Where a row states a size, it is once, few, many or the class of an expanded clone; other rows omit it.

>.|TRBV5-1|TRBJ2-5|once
CASSLVGGLGETQYF
TGCGCCAGCAGCTTGGTCGGGGGGCTTGGAGAGACCCAGTACTTC
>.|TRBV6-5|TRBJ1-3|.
CASSRDSGNTIYF
TGTGCCAGCAGTCGGGACTCTGGAAACACCATATATTTT
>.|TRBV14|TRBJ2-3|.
CASSQGQVDTDTQYF
TGTGCCAGCAGCCAAGGACAGGTTGACACAGATACGCAGTATTTT
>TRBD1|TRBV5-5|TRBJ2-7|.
CASSPGTASYEQYF
TGTGCCAGCAGCCCCGGGACAGCCTCCTACGAGCAGTACTTC
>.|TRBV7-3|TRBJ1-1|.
CASSDRWNTEAFF
TGTGCCAGCAGCGACAGGTGGAACACTGAAGCTTTCTTT
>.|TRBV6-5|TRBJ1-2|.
CASSSSLQGPYWGYTF
TGTGCCAGCAGTTCGTCCTTACAGGGACCCTACTGGGGCTACACCTTC
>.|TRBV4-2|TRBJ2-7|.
CASSPQPRSYEQYF
TGTGCCAGCAGCCCCCAGCCCCGGAGCTACGAGCAGTACTTC
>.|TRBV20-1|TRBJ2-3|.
CSAIDPGAAGDTQYF
TGCAGTGCTATTGACCCAGGGGCCGCCGGAGATACGCAGTATTTT
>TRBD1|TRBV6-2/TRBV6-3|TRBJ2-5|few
CASSYSRQGQETQYF
TGTGCCAGCAGTTACTCAAGACAGGGTCAAGAGACCCAGTACTTC
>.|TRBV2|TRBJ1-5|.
CASSDGNQPQHF
TGTGCCAGCAGTGACGGCAATCAGCCCCAGCATTTT
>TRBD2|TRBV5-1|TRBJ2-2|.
CASSRGLAGTFANTGELFF
TGCGCCAGCAGCCGGGGACTAGCGGGGACGTTCGCGAACACCGGGGAGCTGTTTTTT
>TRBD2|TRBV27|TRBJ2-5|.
CASSQGLAGVSLQETQYF
TGTGCCAGCAGTCAAGGACTAGCGGGGGTCTCCCTCCAAGAGACCCAGTACTTC
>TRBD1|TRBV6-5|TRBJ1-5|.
CASTTGGRDQPQHF
TGTGCCAGCACCACAGGGGGCAGAGATCAGCCCCAGCATTTT
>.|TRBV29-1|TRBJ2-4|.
CSVALAKNIQYF
TGCAGCGTCGCGCTAGCCAAAAACATTCAGTACTTC
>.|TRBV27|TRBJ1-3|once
CASTGGNTIYF
TGTGCCAGCACCGGGGGAAACACCATATATTTT
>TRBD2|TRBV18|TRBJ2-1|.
CASSLGAGSYNEQFF
TGTGCCAGCTCACTAGGAGCGGGGAGTTACAATGAGCAGTTCTTC
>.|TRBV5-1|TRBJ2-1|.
CASSLPYNEQFF
TGCGCCAGCAGCTTGCCTTATAATGAGCAGTTCTTC
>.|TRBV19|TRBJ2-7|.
CASSITGAPTYEQYF
TGTGCCAGTAGTATTACTGGGGCACCGACCTACGAGCAGTACTTC
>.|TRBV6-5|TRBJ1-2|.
CASSYKKAPRGYGYTF
TGTGCCAGCAGTTACAAGAAGGCTCCCAGGGGCTATGGCTACACCTTC
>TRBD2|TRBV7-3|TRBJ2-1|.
CASSLQAGGPEQFF
TGTGCCAGCAGCTTACAGGCGGGGGGGCCTGAGCAGTTCTTC
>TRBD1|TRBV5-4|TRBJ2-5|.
CASSLVDRGEGTQYF
TGTGCCAGCAGCTTGGTGGACAGGGGGGAGGGGACCCAGTACTTC
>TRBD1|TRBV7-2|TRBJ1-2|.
CASSLSPGQERYGYTF
TGTGCCAGCAGCTTATCACCCGGACAGGAGCGCTATGGCTACACCTTC
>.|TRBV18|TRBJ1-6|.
CASSPDRNGNSPLHF
TGTGCCAGCTCACCCGACAGGAATGGGAATTCACCCCTCCACTTT
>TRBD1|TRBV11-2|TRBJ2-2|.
CASSLLAGQGTTGELFF
TGTGCCAGCAGCTTATTAGCGGGACAGGGGACCACCGGGGAGCTGTTTTTT
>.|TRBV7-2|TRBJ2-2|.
CASSPRTGELFF
TGTGCCAGCAGCCCGAGGACCGGGGAGCTGTTTTTT
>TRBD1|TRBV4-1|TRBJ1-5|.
CASSQEEPGRGPFTGGDQPQHF
TGCGCCAGCAGCCAAGAGGAACCCGGGCGAGGCCCCTTTACAGGGGGCGATCAGCCCCAGCATTTT
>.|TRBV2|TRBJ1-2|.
CASSRTEINYGYTF
TGTGCCAGCAGTCGGACAGAAATTAACTATGGCTACACCTTC
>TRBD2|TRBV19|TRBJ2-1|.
CASSALLAGGLTEQFF
TGTGCCAGTAGTGCCCTACTAGCGGGGGGGCTCACTGAGCAGTTCTTC
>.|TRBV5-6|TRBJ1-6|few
CASSLAGGQGNSPLHF
TGTGCCAGCAGCTTGGCCGGAGGTCAAGGTAATTCACCCCTCCACTTT
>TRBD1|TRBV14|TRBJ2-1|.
CASSQVGDRGYNEQFF
TGTGCCAGCAGCCAAGTGGGGGACAGGGGCTACAATGAGCAGTTCTTC
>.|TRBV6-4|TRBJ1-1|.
CASSGLGGLGNTEAFF
TGTGCCAGCAGTGGTCTGGGAGGGCTGGGGAACACTGAAGCTTTCTTT
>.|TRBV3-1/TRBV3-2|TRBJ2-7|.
CASSRGQYYEQYF
TGTGCCAGCAGCCGCGGGCAGTACTACGAGCAGTACTTC
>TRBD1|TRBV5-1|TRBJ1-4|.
CASKETGVEKLFF
TGCGCCAGCAAGGAGACAGGGGTTGAAAAACTGTTTTTT
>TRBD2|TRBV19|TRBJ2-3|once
CASGKRGTTDTQYF
TGTGCCAGTGGGAAGCGGGGTACCACAGATACGCAGTATTTT
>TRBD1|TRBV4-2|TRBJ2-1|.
CASSQGLGQGYNEQFF
TGTGCCAGCAGCCAAGGCTTAGGACAGGGTTACAATGAGCAGTTCTTC
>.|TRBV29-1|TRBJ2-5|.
CSVEAGSSLQYQETQYF
TGCAGCGTTGAGGCGGGGTCTTCCCTCCAGTACCAAGAGACCCAGTACTTC